The 3 T cell receptor beta chains below all came from one sample that was sequenced in a study of T cells in Graves' hyperthyroidism and ophthalmopathy (dated by TCRdb to the late 2010s). Library generation was performed with multiplex PCR. The instrument was an Illumina HiSeq 2000. The TCR beta CDR3 regions were amplified from RNA transcripts. The TCR CDR3 was subjected to a first round of RT-PCR using the HTBI primer set and the Qiagen OneStep RT-PCR kit. TCRdb trimmed the raw reads at Q25, called clones with MiXCR and kept productive beta chains. Identical CDR3 proteins give one entry, which carries the most common genes and DNA. This sample is represented by nearly 600,000 distinct CDR3 sequences; roughly 13% of them were singletons. Of the sample, 5.8% is held by the ten largest clones. Material: blood. The origin of the receptors is a woman aged 30 to 39 with Graves' hyperthyroidism that later progressed to Graves' ophthalmopathy.

This clonotype was seen a few times. The chain couples TRBV5-1 to TRBJ2-1; D unclear. Germline CDR1 is SGHRS and CDR2 is YFSETQ. The CDR3 has 11 amino acids. Deletions cut 3 bases from V and 8 bases from J, with 6 bases between. The CDR3 DNA is TGCGCCAGCAGCTCCACCCATGAGCAGTTCTTC. This translates into CASSSTHEQFF. Looking up the rest from reference TRBV5-1 and TRBJ2-1 gives the full variable domain: KAGVTQTPRYLIKTRGQQVTLSCSPISGHRSVSWYQQTPGQGLQFLFEYFSETQRNKGNFPGRFSGRQFSNSRSEMNVSTLELGDSALYLCASSSTHEQFFGPGTRLTVL.

At least ten counts were recorded for this clonotype. The rearrangement joins TRBV29-1 to TRBJ1-2, with D perhaps matching TRBD1 (5 bases). CDR1 is SQVTM, CDR2 ANQGSEA, per germline. Trimming shortened V by 7 bases and J by 4 bases, and 19 bases separated the two germline ends. The CDR3 extends over 14 amino acids. CDR3 residues: CSAPDVGALYGYTF. CDR3 coding DNA: TGCAGCGCCCCTGATGTCGGGGCTCTCTATGGCTACACCTTC.

The genes are TRBV12-3 or TRBV12-4 and TRBJ2-2, with D hard to call. The length of the CDR3 is 13 residues. V dropped 5 bases and J dropped 6 bases, with 10 bases sitting between them. The CDR3 DNA sequence: TGTGCCAGCAGTCGGAAAGTGCCCGGGGAGCTGTTTTTT. This gives the protein CASSRKVPGELFF.